The 2 T cell receptor beta chains given below trace back to one sample, sequenced in a study of CD8+CD57+ T cells in acquired aplastic anemia. For CDR3 and TCR beta VDJ profiling, genomic DNA was the template used. In TCRdb, the reads were re-called with MiXCR into one record per CDR3 protein. The sample lists roughly 64,000 distinct CDR3 sequences, around 50% seen once, with 2% to 3% in the top ten. Sequences were obtained from sorted CD4+, CD8+, or CD8+CD57+ T cells (not recorded which) from PBMCs. The source of these receptors is a human donor in good health, serving as a control.

This chain connects TRBV10-2 to TRBJ1-1, with TRBD1 matching over 8 bases. The V gene end was trimmed by 3 bases and the J gene end by 0 bases; junction bases not matched to a gene: 3. The CDR3 consists of 15 residues. Germline V gives CDR1 WSHSY, CDR2 SAAADI. This CDR3 is CASSEGQGMNTEAFF. The CDR3 nucleotides are TGCGCCAGCAGTGAAGGACAGGGAATGAACACTGAAGCTTTCTTT.

In its sample, this clonotype is medium-sized. The chain links TRBV10-3 to TRBJ1-1; D gene uncertain. The CDR3 totals 13 residues. V lost 6 bases and J lost 0, with 8 bases in between. Germline CDR1 is ENHRY and CDR2 is SYGVKD. CDR3 residues: CAIRSGMNTEAFF. The CDR3 region has the DNA TGTGCCATCAGGAGCGGGATGAACACTGAAGCTTTCTTT.